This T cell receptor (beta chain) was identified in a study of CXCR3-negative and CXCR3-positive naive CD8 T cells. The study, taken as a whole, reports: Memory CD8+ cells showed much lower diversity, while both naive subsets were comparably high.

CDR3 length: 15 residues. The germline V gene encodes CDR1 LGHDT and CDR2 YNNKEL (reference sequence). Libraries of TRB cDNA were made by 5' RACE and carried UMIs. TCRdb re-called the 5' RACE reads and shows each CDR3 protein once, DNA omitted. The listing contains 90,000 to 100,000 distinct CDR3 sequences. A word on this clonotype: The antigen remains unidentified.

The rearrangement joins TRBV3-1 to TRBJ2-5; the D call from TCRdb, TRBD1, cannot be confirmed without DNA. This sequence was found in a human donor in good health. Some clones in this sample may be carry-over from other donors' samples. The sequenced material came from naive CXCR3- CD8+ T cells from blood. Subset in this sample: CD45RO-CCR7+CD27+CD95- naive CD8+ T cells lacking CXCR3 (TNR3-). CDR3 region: CASSWGQGHQETQYF.